This T cell receptor (beta chain) was obtained from a study of cytomegalovirus exposure and HLA in healthy donors (dated by TCRdb to 2017 to 2019). About the investigation overall: In an earlier analysis of approximately 500 of the donors, around 290 Gb of sequence data and 120 million or so unique TCR beta sequences from about 179 million T cells were reported. An early release that covered approximately 600 HLA-typed donors contained approximately 290 gigabases of sequencing data and 75 million to 100 million unique TCR sequences. Of the roughly 390 genotyped donors, roughly 76% were placed in the genetic ancestry cluster associated with self-reported Caucasian donors. The aim of the study was to test whether cataloging public T cell receptors could identify signatures of past pathogen exposure. Using immunosequencing, the study profiled T cell repertoires from around 680 subjects and related those repertoires to cytomegalovirus serostatus. In addition to the first cohort of hundreds of subjects, a separate validation cohort of around 110 different subjects was used. High-throughput TCR immunosequencing, statistical association of individual TCRs with disease status, and machine learning were combined to predict cytomegalovirus infection status. In a later analysis, previously published TCR beta repertoires from roughly 710 donors were re-analyzed and high-resolution HLA genotyping was added so that TCR occurrence patterns could be studied. The later analysis used no new phenotypic data to find candidate immune exposures, relying instead on TCR beta sequences and their occurrence across donors. To decide whether each TCR beta V gene segment behaved as functional or pseudogenic, an earlier analysis of some 580 of the donors relied on high-throughput TCR beta sequencing. Alongside the repertoire data, information on donor age, sex, ethnicity and CMV serostatus was compiled. In a later genetic analysis, genome-wide SNP genotypes for about three fifths of the roughly 670 donors were used, and that subset was treated as a discovery cohort. All discovery cohort repertoires had been generated using a single sequencing platform. Both class I and class II loci were covered by HLA typing, at four-digit resolution. The number of typed donors differed by locus: about 620-640 for A, B, C, DRB1 and DQB1; 500 to 550 for DQA1; some 610 for DPA1; and roughly 450 for DPB1. Roughly 5 DR-DQ haplotypes were handled as single units for association and clustering because linkage in the cohort was strong. Among approximately 370 genotyped donors of the cohort, an average of around 250,000 unique TCR beta nucleotide sequences was sequenced per donor, of which about 19% were non-productive. The full study reports these points: HLA typing was unavailable for some donors at each locus, so association tests used only the typed subset. According to a later analysis, TCR association rates differed among HLA loci, with DRB1 alleles showing the most associated TCRs and HLA-C alleles showing the fewest. A later analysis associated about 17,000 TCR beta sequences with specific HLA alleles at a false discovery rate of 0.05. In a later genetic analysis, fewer N-insertions in productive TCRs were reported among donors in an Asian-associated ancestry cluster than the roughly 700-donor mean. Assigning TCR associations to individual alleles was difficult when HLA alleles, especially DR and DQ, strongly co-occurred. Presence/absence analyses assumed roughly uniform sequencing depth across donors, an assumption that may not hold. According to a later analysis, parvovirus B19, influenza, CMV and Epstein-Barr virus appeared linked to several top co-occurrence clusters. In a later genetic analysis, a missense DCLRE1C variant was associated with V-gene and J-gene trimming of TCR beta chains, and the association was replicated in an independent cohort. The cohort was sequenced for TCR beta chains only, and without alpha or paired-chain data the features that could be detected were limited. Broadly in line with IMGT annotations, most TCR beta V segments showed up in productive rearrangements about 87% or about 30% of the time in an earlier analysis of around 600 of the donors. While some public TCRs were present in many individuals, most TCR sequences turned up only very rarely across donors. A later analysis found that HLA-associated TCR beta chains were more clonally expanded and had lower generation probabilities than equally common non-associated chains. A later analysis found that most CMV-associated TCR beta chains appeared HLA-restricted, with HLA associations seemingly driven largely by CMV exposure. The classifier was reported to diagnose cytomegalovirus status with high specificity and sensitivity in both the original cohort and the validation cohort. A further reported finding was that TCR beta sequences accurately predicted the HLA-A and HLA-B alleles for most subjects in the first cohort. In vitro tests confirmed that a few of the cytomegalovirus-associated TCR beta chains recognize cytomegalovirus antigens. Correlated functional status among segregating V segments might reflect linkage disequilibrium, but an unknown experimental factor could not be ruled out. The study gave a list of under 200 TCR beta chains associated with cytomegalovirus. About 17 rarely observed V segments, including chromosome 9 orphons, were excluded from the earlier analysis of approximately 500 of the donors because counts were too low. CMV serostatus was the only immune exposure information available for the cohort. A cluster of highly shared sequence variants was judged likely to be a technical artifact of the sequencing pipeline. The authors suggested that the approach could potentially be extended to other disease states and immunological phenotypes.

About this clone: Its antigen specificity is not known. There are no base qualities to consult, and no much larger clone falls within one base.

The cohort was made up of about 670 healthy bone marrow donors. At the time of sampling, all cohort members were nominally healthy, though unrecorded immune exposures were likely present. The donor was CMV seronegative and belonged to the group of 352 seronegative cohort members. Every donor gave a peripheral blood sample, and the peripheral blood mononuclear cells from that sample were used for TCR beta sequencing. The Qiagen DNeasy Blood Extraction Kit was used to extract genomic DNA from the blood cell samples. Libraries were prepared through the immunoSEQ multiplex PCR assay. A mixture of 60 forward primers for TCR Vbeta segments and 13 reverse primers for TCR Jbeta segments was used in the multiplex PCR. The CDR3 region of rearranged TCR beta genes was amplified from genomic DNA with a multiplex PCR assay. Amplified TCR beta libraries were sequenced as 87-base-pair reads on the Illumina HiSeq System. In the paper's pipeline: Across the 670 or so repertoires, a later analysis counted 75 million to 90 million unique TCR beta chains, approximately 10 million of which were shared by at least two donors. Raw reads were error-corrected and collapsed into unique sequences with a nearest-neighbor algorithm that merged closely related sequences to remove PCR and sequencing errors. To assign V, D and J gene segments, CDR3 sequences were aligned to IMGT reference sequences. Each retained sequence needed at least a six-nucleotide match to both a V gene segment and a J gene segment. Rearrangements were called productive when the CDR3 lacked stop codons and stayed in frame with V and J; all others were non-productive. Following IMGT convention, CDR3 was defined as the stretch from the second conserved V-encoded cysteine up to the conserved J-encoded phenylalanine. The earlier analysis of fewer than 700 of the donors excluded sequences that lacked an unambiguous match to a single V gene segment. An earlier analysis of roughly 590 of the donors called V segments functional above 56.7% productive rearrangements and segregating when the between-donor standard deviation exceeded 5%. A statistical classification framework was built for diagnosing cytomegalovirus status from the catalog of TCR beta chain sequences. A later analysis assigned V and J genes by comparing TCR nucleotide sequences with IMGT/GENE-DB human TR gene sequences. A later analysis assigned CDR3 sequences and most-parsimonious VDJ recombination scenarios with the TCRdist pipeline. In a later analysis, every TCR beta chain was defined by the combination of its CDR3 amino acid sequence and its V-gene family, and reads without a unique V-gene family were dropped. In a later analysis, some 600 highly shared, low-generation-probability nucleotide sequences were removed to address suspected cross-contamination and a sequencing artifact. For each public chain, a later analysis derived a clonal expansion index from normalized ranks of inferred template counts within each repertoire. In a later analysis, generation probabilities were computed with a VDJ recombination model fitted to out-of-frame rearrangements, and the resulting probabilities were checked against IGoR. Hypergeometric tests were used in a later analysis to score TCR-TCR, TCR-HLA and TCR-CMV co-occurrence, with a repertoire-size bias correction applied to the TCR pairs. To estimate false discovery rates, a later analysis permuted the HLA or CMV assignments 20 times. In a later analysis, co-occurring TCRs were grouped with DBSCAN, and TCRdist sequence similarity was added when clustering was performed within HLA-allele-positive subsets. Repertoires with fewer than 30,000 or more than 120,000 public chains were left out of co-occurrence clustering, as were about five repertoires with anomalous nucleotide sharing. This is the immuneACCESS table as TCRdb keeps it, with only in-frame sequences that have V and J called. A part of the clones is gone; compared with another copy, unresolved V genes explain less than half, and the rest is unexplained. Clonal size and the V and J genes are those of that table, whereas D and trimming came from the DNA. A total of tens of thousands of clones appear in this sample, around 85% of them only once. Less than 3.5% of the sample is in the top ten clones.

This clonotype originated in a woman aged 25 to 39 in good health and CMV-seronegative. Sequencing used PBMCs.

DNA sequence: TGTGCCAGCAGGGGGGAGGGGGAATCCTCTGGAAACACCATATATTTT. This yields the protein CASRGEGESSGNTIYF. Recombination linked TRBV6-6 to TRBJ1-3, with a tentative D gene TRBD1 over 6 matching bases. The CDR3 sequence holds 16 residues, the cysteine and phenylalanine included. The DNA shown is the 48-base CDR3, in frame from base 1. V was cut back by 6 bases and J by 0 bases, leaving a gap of 15 bases between them. CDR1 MNHNY and CDR2 SVGAGI are derived from the germline V gene (reference sequence).